This TCR beta chain was retrieved from a study of cytomegalovirus exposure and HLA in healthy donors. The table lists this clone with a few counts. PCR primers comprised 60 Vbeta and 13 Jbeta primers. Only in-frame clones appear in the TCRdb table, and some are missing; sequencing was by immunoSEQ multiplex PCR. The sample has approximately 160,000 clones, over 75% seen once; the top ten hold 1%. The donors (healthy individuals) were bone marrow donors. This CDR3 region has 15 residues. Unmatched junction bases numbered 3, after V lost 5 bases and J lost 0 bases. Germline lookup yields CDR1 KGHSH and CDR2 LQKENI.

The sequenced material came from PBMCs. This sequence was found in a woman between 45 and 60 years old in good health and CMV-seropositive. J is TRBJ2-1 and V is TRBV18; TRBD2 agrees at 8 bases. CDR3 loop: CASSDSGNSYNEQFF. DNA for the CDR3: TGTGCCAGCTCAGATAGCGGGAACTCCTACAATGAGCAGTTCTTC.